Included here is one TCR beta chain sequence, with context. Germline V gives CDR1 SGHRS, CDR2 YFSETQ. This CDR3 contains 13 residues. Trimming took 4 bases from V and 2 from J, leaving 8 bases between them. The sample comes from a study of cytomegalovirus exposure and HLA in healthy donors. Whole-study context: The study's early data release held tens of millions of unique TCRs from HLA-typed donors.

PCR primers comprised 60 Vbeta and 13 Jbeta primers. Only in-frame clones appear in the TCRdb table, and some are missing; sequencing was by immunoSEQ multiplex PCR. The profile shows roughly 86,000 clones, approximately 60% of them singletons. The sequencing sample was made of PBMCs. The V gene is TRBV5-1, the J gene TRBJ2-3, with D perhaps matching TRBD1 (6 bases). This TCR was recovered from a woman in her forties or fifties in good health and CMV-seropositive. CDR3 DNA: TGCGCCAGCAGCCGGGACACCACAGATACGCAGTATTTT. Its protein is CASSRDTTDTQYF.